Reported below is one T cell receptor beta chain. Its antigen is unknown. An immunoSEQ assay, version v3.0, was performed at survey level. Libraries were prepared by immunoSEQ multiplex PCR; TCRdb keeps only in-frame clonotypes and omits some of them. The sample includes fewer than 45,000 clones, roughly four fifths seen only once; the top ten take about an eighth. The CDR3 totals 15 residues. CDR1 SGHTA and CDR2 FQGNSA come from the germline V gene. Trimming pared 3 bases from V and 3 bases from J, leaving 15 bases between. This sample stems from a study of long-term antiretroviral therapy in people with HIV. Study-wide points: Therapy changes, viral resistance and ART adherence were not documented in the available data. HIV repertoires had narrower CDR3 length ranges than controls.

The chain combines TRBV7-2 with TRBJ2-7, with D possibly being TRBD2 (5 bases). This TCR was sampled from a young man with HIV. This specimen consisted of unsorted PBMCs, obtained 0.3 years after starting antiretroviral therapy. CDR3 DNA sequence: TGTGCCAGCAGCTTCCGGGGTGCGGCAGACTACGAGCAGTACTTC. It translates to CASSFRGAADYEQYF.